These 20 T cell receptor beta chains came from one sample sequenced in a study of technical replicates of blood from several donors. The repertoire was sequenced with immunoSEQ multiplex PCR; TCRdb's copy has only in-frame clones and lacks some. The sample has approximately 99,000 clones; roughly 96% are singletons. The sample was T cells isolated from PBMCs. These TCRs come from a human donor in good health.

The chain combines TRBV4-2 with TRBJ2-2, with TRBD1 as a possible D gene (5 bases). This CDR3 is 18 amino acids long. CDR1 and CDR2 from the germline V gene are LGHNA and YNFKEQ. V lost 0 bases and J lost 7, with 21 bases in between. The CDR3 region has the DNA TGTGCCAGCAGCCAAGATTTCCCAGGGCAGCCCCTTGTCGGGGAGCTGTTTTTT. As protein: CASSQDFPGQPLVGELFF.

This chain joins TRBV6-4 and TRBJ2-1; the match to TRBD2 covers 9 bases. The CDR3 contains 15 residues. CDR1 is MRHNA, CDR2 SNTAGT, per germline. J lost 9 bases, V lost 3 bases, and 9 bases had no gene match. CDR3: CASSDRGRGGSEQFF. The CDR3 nucleotides read TGTGCCAGCAGTGATCGAGGGCGGGGGGGCAGTGAGCAGTTCTTC.

This clone was recorded a few times. The rearrangement joins TRBV18 to TRBJ2-2, with 9 bases lining up with TRBD1. From germline, CDR1 is KGHSH and CDR2 LQKENI. The V and J ends lost 3 bases and 0 bases, in that order; junction bases with no gene match: 5. The CDR3 length is 17 residues. In DNA form, the CDR3 reads TGTGCCAGCTCACCGTATGGGACAGGGTCGAACACCGGGGAGCTGTTTTTT. Protein product: CASSPYGTGSNTGELFF.

This clone was seen only once. The chain recombines TRBV7-9 with TRBJ2-7; possibly TRBD1 for D (5 bases). The CDR3 loop spans 13 amino acids. The germline V gene encodes CDR1 SEHNR and CDR2 FQNEAQ (reference sequence). Trimming stripped 5 bases from V and 3 bases from J, with 11 bases between. CDR3 sequence: CASSATRDYEQYF. The CDR3 DNA follows: TGTGCCAGCAGCGCCACCAGGGACTACGAGCAGTACTTC. The variable domain in full, with the rest retrieved from reference TRBV7-9 and TRBJ2-7, is DTGVSQNPRHKITKRGQNVTFRCDPISEHNRLYWYRQTLGQGPEFLTYFQNEAQLEKSRLLSDRFSAERPKGSFSTLEIQRTEQGDSAMYLCASSATRDYEQYFGPGTRLTVT.

The rearrangement uses TRBV9 and TRBJ1-2; a possible D gene is TRBD1 (6 bases). The CDR3 covers 12 residues. Trimming left V 3 bases short and J 8 bases short, with 11 bases between. Germline V gives CDR1 SGDLS, CDR2 YYNGEE. The CDR3 DNA reads TGTGCCAGCAGCGCCAGGGGAGAGGGCTACACCTTC. Translation: CASSARGEGYTF.

This clone has just one count. V is TRBV27 and J is TRBJ2-5, with 14 positions matching TRBD2. V shed 5 bases and J 0 bases; nucleotides not matched to a gene: 8. CDR1 MNHEY and CDR2 SMNVEV come from the germline V gene (reference sequence). CDR3 size: 18 residues. The CDR3 nucleotides read TGTGCCAGCAGTGACAGTTGGACTAGCGGGGGGTACCAAGAGACCCAGTACTTC. Translation gives CASSDSWTSGGYQETQYF.

CDR3 DNA: TGCAGCGTTGGCAGGAACTTCTACAATGAGCAGTTCTTC. It encodes CSVGRNFYNEQFF. The chain recombines TRBV29-1 with TRBJ2-1; the D is unclear. The CDR3 length is 13 residues. V lost 4 bases to trimming and J lost 3 bases, with 10 bases between them. The germline V gene encodes CDR1 SQVTM and CDR2 ANQGSEA.

This chain links TRBV10-3 with TRBJ1-2; D is ambiguous. With 0 bases removed from V and 3 bases from J, the gap between germline ends came to 8 bases. The V gene's germline CDR1 is ENHRY and CDR2 SYGVKD. The CDR3 consists of 14 residues. CDR3 nucleotides: TGTGCCATCAGTGAGTCTCCAGTTGACTATGGCTACACCTTC. Translation gives CAISESPVDYGYTF.

This chain uses TRBV19 with TRBJ1-2, with TRBD1 identical over 11 bases. J lost 4 bases, V lost 5 bases, and 9 bases had no gene match. This CDR3 has 16 amino acids. Germline values: CDR1 LNHDA, CDR2 SQIVND (reference sequence). The CDR3 DNA reads TGTGCCAGTAGTCCAGACTCAGGACAGGGGGCCTATGGCTACACCTTC. Translated, it gives CASSPDSGQGAYGYTF.

The genes are TRBV5-1 and TRBJ2-1; a possible D gene is TRBD1 (5 bases). Germline V gene lookup returns CDR1 SGHRS and CDR2 YFSETQ. The V and J ends lost 3 bases and 7 bases respectively, with 8 bases between them. The CDR3 is made up of 12 amino acids. This chain's CDR3 is CASSSSGNEQFF. As DNA, the CDR3 is TGCGCCAGCAGCTCATCAGGGAATGAGCAGTTCTTC.

The V gene is TRBV6-4, the J gene TRBJ1-5, with 7 bases that match TRBD1. CDR1 MRHNA and CDR2 SNTAGT come from the germline V gene. The CDR3 has 16 residues. V trimming: 2 bases; J trimming: 7 bases; junction bases outside the gene matches: 11. The CDR3 protein is CASSDPNDRVEQPQHF. The CDR3, as DNA: TGTGCCAGCAGTGACCCAAACGACAGGGTGGAGCAGCCCCAGCATTTT.

The V gene is TRBV30, the J gene TRBJ1-2; TRBD1 might be the D (5 bases). Germline CDR1 is GTSNPN and CDR2 is SVGIG (reference sequence). This CDR3 region has 15 residues. V gave up 0 bases and J gave up 2 bases, with 13 bases separating them. The CDR3 bases are TGTGCCTGGAGTGTCGGGGACTCAATCAACTATGGCTACACCTTC. It codes for CAWSVGDSINYGYTF.

This clone was seen only once. The chain carries TRBV19 and TRBJ1-4, with D unresolved. V gave up 4 bases and J gave up 4 bases, with 13 bases separating them. Germline V gene data show CDR1 as LNHDA and CDR2 as SQIVND (reference sequence). This CDR3 contains 15 residues. Here the CDR3 reads CASSNRRQVNEKLFF. The CDR3, as DNA: TGTGCCAGTAGTAATCGGAGGCAGGTTAATGAAAAACTGTTTTTT.

J is TRBJ2-7 and V is TRBV6-5; 8 bases align to TRBD2. The CDR3 has 14 residues. Per germline, CDR1 MNHEY and CDR2 SVGAGI. Trimming took 3 bases from V and 5 from J; bases not matched to a gene: 6. The CDR3 reads CASSYSGRANEQYF. The CDR3 bases are TGTGCCAGCAGTTATTCCGGGAGGGCCAACGAGCAGTACTTC.

The chain links TRBV28 to TRBJ2-1; 11 nucleotides agree with TRBD2. Germline values: CDR1 MDHEN, CDR2 SYDVKM. CDR3 length: 17 residues. Trimming took 2 bases from V and 8 from J; bases not matched to a gene: 11. The CDR3 loop is CASSLPIAGGPDDEQFF. CDR3 in DNA: TGTGCCAGCAGTTTACCCATAGCGGGAGGGCCAGACGATGAGCAGTTCTTC.

This rearrangement joins TRBV18 to TRBJ1-3; D is undetermined. Germline V lookup: CDR1 KGHSH, CDR2 LQKENI. The CDR3 has 15 amino acids. V lost 5 bases and J 0 bases, leaving 11 bases between the germline ends. The DNA of the CDR3 is TGTGCCAGCTCAGCCGGGTCTTTCTCTGGAAACACCATATATTTT. This encodes CASSAGSFSGNTIYF. Full variable domain (remainder filled in from reference TRBV18 and TRBJ1-3): NAGVMQNPRHLVRRRGQEARLRCSPMKGHSHVYWYRQLPEEGLKFMVYLQKENIIDESGMPKERFSAEFPKEGPSILRIQQVVRGDSAAYFCASSAGSFSGNTIYFGEGSWLTVV.

The rearrangement links TRBV27 to TRBJ2-5; D may be TRBD1 (6 bases). The germline V gene encodes CDR1 MNHEY and CDR2 SMNVEV (reference sequence). The CDR3 length is 14 residues. Trimming cost V 3 bases and J 3 bases, with 11 bases left between them. Written as DNA, the CDR3 is TGTGCCAGCAGTTTCTCGGACAGAGAAGAGACCCAGTACTTC. It codes for CASSFSDREETQYF.

The chain joins TRBV10-1 to TRBJ2-1; TRBD2 agrees at 12 bases. The J segment lost 4 bases and the V segment lost 5 bases, leaving 3 bases of the junction unmatched. The CDR3 is made up of 15 amino acids. Germline loops: CDR1 WNHNN, CDR2 SYGVQD (reference sequence). This chain's CDR3 is CASSSLAGGYNEQFF. For the CDR3, the DNA is TGCGCCAGCAGTTCACTAGCGGGGGGTTACAATGAGCAGTTCTTC.

The gene calls are TRBV4-1 and TRBJ2-7; TRBD2 matches at 10 bases. Trimming cost V 4 bases and J 2 bases; bases outside gene matches: 11. Germline V gene sequence: CDR1 MGHRA, CDR2 YSYEKL. This CDR3 contains 17 residues. CDR3 sequence: CASSLILGLADTYEQYF. The CDR3 DNA reads TGCGCCAGCAGCCTCATCCTAGGACTAGCGGATACCTACGAGCAGTACTTC.

DNA of the CDR3: TGTGCCAGCAGGTCGGATGGCGGGCCCTACGAGCAGTACTTC. It codes for CASRSDGGPYEQYF. The chain has TRBV6-6 and TRBJ2-7; a possible D gene is TRBD2 (5 bases). The CDR3 consists of 14 residues. Trimming took off 6 bases at V and 2 bases at J, with 14 bases between the two ends. Germline V gene data show CDR1 as MNHNY and CDR2 as SVGAGI (reference sequence).